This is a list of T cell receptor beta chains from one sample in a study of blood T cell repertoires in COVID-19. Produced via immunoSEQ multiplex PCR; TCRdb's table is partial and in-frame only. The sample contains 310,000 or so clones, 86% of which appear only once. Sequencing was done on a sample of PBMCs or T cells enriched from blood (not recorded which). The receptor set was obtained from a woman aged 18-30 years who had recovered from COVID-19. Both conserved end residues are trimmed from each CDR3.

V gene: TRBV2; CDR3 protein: ASNQGADQPQH
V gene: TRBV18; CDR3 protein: ASSPADGGSGNTIY
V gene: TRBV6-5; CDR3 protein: ASSYQATGGGGYT
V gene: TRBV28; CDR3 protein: ASTLHRGTEAF
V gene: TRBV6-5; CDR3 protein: ASRGTGPYGYT
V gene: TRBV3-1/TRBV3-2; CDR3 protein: ASSQPTGGSAEAF
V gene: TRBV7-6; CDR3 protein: ASSLTSGRKAGELF
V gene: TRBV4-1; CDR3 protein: ASSSDHGSRGQPQH
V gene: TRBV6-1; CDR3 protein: ASSDRVTEAF
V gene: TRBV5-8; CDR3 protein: ASSLDTPYGYT
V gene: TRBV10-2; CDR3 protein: ASSEYGSGGAKGYEQY
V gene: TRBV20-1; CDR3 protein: SASSLAGAFSYNEQF
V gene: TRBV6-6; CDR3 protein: ASSYELPRPGEQY
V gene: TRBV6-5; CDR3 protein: ASSSTTGGNYGYT
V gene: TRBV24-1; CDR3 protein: ATSDWRVTAQH
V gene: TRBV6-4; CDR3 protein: ASSPSGEETQY
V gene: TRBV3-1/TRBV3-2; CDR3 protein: ASSQGIYGYT
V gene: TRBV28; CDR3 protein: ASSFGVGEQF
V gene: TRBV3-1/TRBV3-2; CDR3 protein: ASSQAQGAVGYT
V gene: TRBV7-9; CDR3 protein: ASSSDRGPGYT
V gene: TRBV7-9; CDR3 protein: ASSLAYGTEAF
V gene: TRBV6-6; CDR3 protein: ASSRQGASGSLNTGELF
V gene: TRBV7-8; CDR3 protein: ASSSRRLSYEQY